Each of the 17 T cell receptor beta chains below was sequenced from the same sample in a study of T cells in Graves' hyperthyroidism and ophthalmopathy. Researchers took RNA transcripts and amplified the TCR beta CDR3 regions from them. When the TCR CDR3 underwent first-round RT-PCR, the HTBI primer set was used. TCRdb processed the multiplex PCR reads anew with MiXCR; each CDR3 protein has one entry. The data contain some 250,000 distinct CDR3 sequences, 15% of them singletons. Sequenced input: blood. The origin of the receptors is a woman aged 45 to 65 with Graves' hyperthyroidism that later progressed to Graves' ophthalmopathy.

This clonotype was observed a few times. The V and J genes are TRBV5-6 and TRBJ2-2; tentatively, D is TRBD1 (5 bases). V gave up 7 bases and J gave up 6 bases, with 19 bases separating them. The CDR3 sequence is 15 residues long. Germline loops: CDR1 SGHDT, CDR2 YYEEEE. CDR3 amino acids: CASLPNPQGPGELFF. As DNA, the CDR3 is TGTGCCAGCTTACCTAATCCCCAGGGTCCCGGGGAGCTGTTTTTT.

The table lists this clonotype with many counts. The chain is built from TRBV20-1 and TRBJ2-5; unclear D gene. The CDR3 is made up of 14 amino acids. V lost 2 bases and J lost 1, with 11 bases in between. The V gene's germline CDR1 is DFQATT and CDR2 SNEGSKA (reference sequence). The DNA of the CDR3 is TGCAGTGCTAGATGGGCAGGCGGCCAAGAGACCCAGTACTTC. Translation gives CSARWAGGQETQYF.

The genes are TRBV7-9 and TRBJ1-2, with D possibly TRBD1 on 5 matching bases. There are 15 residues in the CDR3. Germline CDR1 SEHNR, CDR2 FQNEAQ (reference sequence). V lost 4 bases and J 2 bases, leaving 14 bases between the germline ends. The CDR3 region has the DNA TGTGCCAGCAGCTCCGCCAGGGCGGGAAACTATGGCTACACCTTC. Protein: CASSSARAGNYGYTF.

Ten or more counts support this clonotype. The rearrangement joins TRBV5-1 to TRBJ1-1; no definite D call. Deletions cut 1 base from V and 1 base from J, with 14 bases between. CDR1 SGHRS and CDR2 YFSETQ come from the germline V gene. This CDR3 contains 16 residues. The CDR3 DNA is TGCGCCAGCAGCTTGTACCCTTTCGAGGCGAACACTGAAGCTTTCTTT. This sequence encodes CASSLYPFEANTEAFF.

The sample holds a few counts of this clonotype. V usage is TRBV29-1 and J usage is TRBJ1-1, with D tentatively TRBD1 (5 bases). V was clipped by 0 bases and J by 3 bases, with 14 bases between them. Germline CDR1 and CDR2: SQVTM and ANQGSEA. The CDR3 is made up of 15 amino acids. DNA of the CDR3: TGCAGCGTTGAAGAGTGGGGGTACGAGTACACTGAAGCTTTCTTT. Translating gives CSVEEWGYEYTEAFF.

This clonotype showed up many times. The rearrangement joins TRBV29-1 to TRBJ2-3; perhaps D is TRBD1 or TRBD2 (6 bases each). The CDR3 covers 15 residues. CDR1 SQVTM and CDR2 ANQGSEA come from the germline V gene. The V end lost 6 bases, the J end lost 1 base, and 17 bases lay between the germline ends. CDR3: CSVAGGDVGTDTQYF. The CDR3 DNA reads TGCAGCGTCGCCGGGGGCGACGTAGGCACAGATACGCAGTATTTT.

As for this clonotype: A much larger clone lies one base from this, so it may be a read error. In nucleotides, the CDR3 is TGCACCAGCAGCCCCAGCGGGAGCATGAAAGAGACCCAGTACTTC. It specifies CTSSPSGSMKETQYF. The chain carries TRBV10-2 and TRBJ2-5, with 8 bases fitting TRBD2. Germline V gene lookup returns CDR1 WSHSY and CDR2 SAAADI. The CDR3 extends over 15 amino acids.

This clonotype occurred a few times. The CDR3 nucleotides read TGCAGTGCTAGCGATACAGGAGTCTATGGCTACACCTTC. Its translation is CSASDTGVYGYTF. This chain joins TRBV20-1 and TRBJ1-2; perhaps TRBD1 as D (5 bases). Trimming stripped 3 bases from V and 4 bases from J, with 12 bases between. This CDR3 region has 13 residues. The V gene's germline CDR1 is DFQATT and CDR2 SNEGSKA (reference sequence).

Ten or more counts support this clonotype. The chain employs TRBV5-1 and TRBJ2-2; D ambiguous. Per the germline V gene, CDR1 is SGHRS and CDR2 is YFSETQ. V lost 5 bases, J lost 0 bases, and 17 bases lay in between. The CDR3 is made up of 17 amino acids. The CDR3 DNA sequence: TGCGCCAGCAGTTCCTGGGATGTCTGGACGAACACCGGGGAGCTGTTTTTT. Encoded protein: CASSSWDVWTNTGELFF. The full variable domain, completed using reference TRBV5-1 and TRBJ2-2, is KAGVTQTPRYLIKTRGQQVTLSCSPISGHRSVSWYQQTPGQGLQFLFEYFSETQRNKGNFPGRFSGRQFSNSRSEMNVSTLELGDSALYLCASSSWDVWTNTGELFFGEGSRLTVL.

CDR3 amino acids: CSGGGGDQPQHF. The CDR3 DNA follows: TGCAGCGGGGGGGGGGGGGATCAGCCCCAGCATTTT. The chain links TRBV29-1 to TRBJ1-5, with a tentative D call TRBD1 (5 bases). Germline V lookup: CDR1 SQVTM, CDR2 ANQGSEA. There are 12 residues in the CDR3. V was pared by 7 bases and J by 5 bases, with 12 bases between.

The table lists this clonotype with a few counts. This chain links TRBV20-1 with TRBJ1-1; no reliable D call. V lost 7 bases and J lost 0, with 24 bases in between. The CDR3 length is 17 residues. Germline CDR1 reads DFQATT; CDR2 reads SNEGSKA (reference sequence). The CDR3 spells CSVPWRGFGLMNTEAFF. CDR3 nucleotide sequence: TGCAGTGTTCCTTGGCGGGGATTCGGATTGATGAACACTGAAGCTTTCTTT.

This clonotype was seen ten or more times. V gene TRBV7-9 combines with J gene TRBJ2-1, with D possibly being TRBD2 (6 bases). CDR1 and CDR2 from the germline V gene are SEHNR and FQNEAQ (reference sequence). Trimming removed 8 bases from V and 5 bases from J, with 22 bases in between. The CDR3 runs 16 residues. The CDR3 nucleotides are TGTGCCAGCCGCAACCTTTGGGGGGTGGCGGACAATGAGCAGTTCTTC. It specifies CASRNLWGVADNEQFF.

This clonotype was recorded many times. The genes are TRBV28 and TRBJ2-7; unclear D gene. Trimming left V 8 bases short and J 0 bases short, with 14 bases between. The CDR3 consists of 14 residues. Germline-derived CDR1 and CDR2 are MDHEN and SYDVKM. The CDR3 loop reads CASLGKAFSYEQYF. DNA for the CDR3: TGTGCCAGCTTAGGAAAGGCTTTCTCCTACGAGCAGTACTTC.

This clonotype was detected ten times or more. The chain uses TRBV18 and TRBJ2-5, with D possibly being TRBD2 (6 bases). CDR3 length equals 13 residues. The V gene lost 0 bases and the J gene lost 4 bases, with 6 bases spanning the gap. Germline V CDR1 and CDR2: KGHSH, LQKENI. For the CDR3, the DNA is TGTGCCAGCTCACCACCTAGCGGAGAGACCCAGTACTTC. Translated, it gives CASSPPSGETQYF.

This clonotype was observed at least ten times. The chain has TRBV5-1 and TRBJ2-2; D is possibly TRBD1 or TRBD2 (5 bases each). CDR3 size: 16 residues. V was cut by 0 bases and J by 6 bases, with 15 bases left in between. Germline loops: CDR1 SGHRS, CDR2 YFSETQ. CDR3 in amino acids: CASSLAPHGTSGELFF. The DNA for the CDR3 is TGCGCCAGCAGCTTGGCTCCCCACGGGACGTCCGGGGAGCTGTTTTTT.

Points on this clonotype: This sequence may be a read error, since a much larger clone differs from it by one base. The CDR3 is CASLKGGARNTEASF. The CDR3 coding sequence is TGTGCCAGCCTCAAGGGAGGGGCAAGGAACACTGAAGCTTCCTTT. The chain links TRBV6-2 or TRBV6-3 to TRBJ1-1, with TRBD1 as a possible D gene (5 bases). The CDR3 runs to 15 residues. The V gene's germline CDR1 is MNHEY and CDR2 SVGEGT.

This clonotype has ten or more counts. The chain joins TRBV29-1 to TRBJ1-1, with a tentative D call TRBD1 (5 bases). This CDR3 is 13 amino acids long. Trimming shortened V by 7 bases and J by 2 bases, and 14 bases separated the two germline ends. CDR1 SQVTM and CDR2 ANQGSEA come from the germline V gene. The CDR3 coding sequence is TGCAGCGCTGCGGCGGGACCTAACACTGAAGCTTTCTTT. This codes for CSAAAGPNTEAFF.